The T cell receptor beta chain under discussion was sequenced for a study of T cell clonality in common variable immunodeficiency. Findings and limits, study-wide: Compared with controls, CVID subjects had fewer shared TCRbeta clones. Compared with healthy controls, CVID subjects showed increased TCRbeta clonality, mostly in about a third.

Using immunoSEQ multiplex PCR, the repertoire was profiled, and TCRdb retains in-frame clones only, with some absent. The sample includes tens of thousands of clones, none of them occurring once. This clone was recorded at least ten times. Antigen: not known. This sequence originates from a person between 18 and 75 years old in good health. The sequenced sample consisted of peripheral blood mononuclear cells.

The CDR3 loop is CSAREGQWWGYTF. The DNA read from the CDR3 is TGCAGTGCTAGAGAAGGCCAGTGGTGGGGC. The chain couples TRBV20-1 to TRBJ1-2; no clear D gene. The CDR3 is cut off 3 residues early in the read; its end comes from the germline J gene. There are 13 residues in the CDR3. Germline V gives CDR1 DFQATT, CDR2 SNEGSKA (reference sequence).